This T cell receptor (beta chain) was recorded in a study of T cells in Graves' hyperthyroidism and ophthalmopathy (dated by TCRdb to about 2019). Regarding the study in general: Peripheral blood was collected at initial diagnosis, before any treatment. After blood sampling, hyperthyroidism patients were treated with methimazole at a starting dose of 30 mg daily, and ophthalmopathy patients were treated with high-dose intravenous methylprednisolone. The study also compared thyroid tissue and blood T-cell repertoires from five or six Graves' hyperthyroidism patients. The 100 discovery patients were randomly split 7:3 into training and test sets. Prospective prediction of ophthalmopathy was tested in an independent validation cohort of approximately 18 hyperthyroidism patients and 17 patients who later progressed to ophthalmopathy. According to the paper, TCR Vbeta CDR3 sequencing was carried out on some 140 peripheral blood samples, which came from approximately 43 ophthalmopathy, about 75 hyperthyroidism and roughly 17 progressor patients. To identify TCR V-J signatures that set the groups apart, the researchers used a discovery cohort of roughly 100 patients, made up of 40 to 45 with Graves' ophthalmopathy and approximately 57 with stable Graves' hyperthyroidism.

Graves' hyperthyroidism was defined as stable when no progression to ophthalmopathy occurred over 18 months of follow-up. Hyperthyroidism patients were aged 18 to 65 years and newly diagnosed, with disease duration of less than 2 months. Patients with uncontrolled infections, other autoimmune diseases, pregnancy or lactation were excluded. Diagnoses were established on the basis of clinical symptoms, serum thyroxine and TRAb, thyroid ultrasound, and orbital computed tomography. PBMCs were separated from 10 ml of fresh peripheral blood using Ficoll-Paque density gradient centrifugation. Total RNA was extracted with Trizol reagent, and quality was checked on an Agilent 2100 Bioanalyzer. The TCR beta CDR3 regions were amplified from the RNA transcripts. A first-round RT-PCR of the TCR CDR3 used the HTBI primer set with the Qiagen OneStep RT-PCR kit. Libraries were constructed in a second round of multiplex PCR, after which size selection and purification were carried out. Sequencing of the libraries was done on an Illumina HiSeq2000 using paired-end 100 bp reads. The authors processed their data as follows. SOAPnuke was used to process the raw data, with reads discarded if the reads contained adapters or uncalled bases, had a mean Phred below 15, or lacked an exact constant-primer or identifier match. COPE v1.2.5 was used to merge the high-quality paired reads, and each unique nucleotide sequence was defined as a clonotype. Clonotypes were aligned to IMGT TRBV, TRBD and TRBJ reference segments using MiTCR v1.1. Analysis was restricted to V-J combinations with a frequency above 0.0001, which covered roughly 99% of repertoires. The TCS score was defined as F50 (clonal expansion) divided by E x V (chaos), with BLOSUM62-based TCRdist calculated between CDR3 peptides within each V-J. Welch's t-statistics and random forest reduced 500 to 550 V-J features to 13, which were used in a naive Bayes classifier (R e1071). Using fastp trimming at Q25 and MiXCR clonotype assembly, TCRdb reanalyzed the public sequencing data and kept in-frame beta chains. Rows are combined by CDR3 protein, so each entry shows the most common genes and DNA. The V and J calls here are based on TCRdb, not the publication. The sample data list about 560,000 distinct CDR3 sequences, and around 15% of these were observed just once. The biggest ten clones account for approximately 13% of the sample.

This clonotype was recorded many times. This receptor's antigen is unknown. Base-call qualities are not available, and no considerably larger clone is one nucleotide away. General findings and caveats noted by the study authors: In validation, the model predicted progression to ophthalmopathy with about 71% sensitivity and 72.22% specificity, a median of approximately 6.5 months before onset. Most expanded thyroid clonotypes (frequency above 0.001) were also detected in blood, a finding suggesting that blood repertoires may reflect thyroid immune responses. Sample size was not statistically predetermined, and investigators were not blinded to group allocation. A model built on a 13 V-J signature distinguished ophthalmopathy from stable hyperthyroidism, reaching 85% to 90% sensitivity and about 81% specificity in cross-validation and 80%/75% in testing.

V is pruned by 5 bases and J by 2 bases, leaving 7 bases of the junction without a gene match. There are 15 amino acids in the CDR3, from cysteine to phenylalanine inclusive. Only CDR3 DNA is held: 45 bases, read in frame from base 1. CDR1 and CDR2 were assigned from the germline V gene as KGHSH and LQKENI. The specimen was blood. This sequence originates from a woman in her forties with Graves' hyperthyroidism. This receptor chain uses TRBV18 and TRBJ2-3; 7 bases in the junction line up with TRBD1. For the CDR3, the sequence is CASSWTGTNTDTQYF. The sequenced DNA is TGTGCCAGCTCATGGACAGGAACGAACACAGATACGCAGTATTTT.